This passage covers 31 T cell receptor beta chains from one sample sequenced in a study of T cells in Graves' hyperthyroidism and ophthalmopathy. TCR beta CDR3 sequences were amplified from RNA transcripts. HTBI primers were the set used in a first-round RT-PCR of the TCR CDR3. TCRdb reprocessed the multiplex PCR reads via MiXCR and lists one record per CDR3 protein. The repertoire holds about 590,000 distinct CDR3 sequences, with approximately 15% as singletons. What was sequenced was blood. The receptors derive from a young woman with Graves' ophthalmopathy.

This clonotype occurred a few times. It may be a read error: a sequence one base away is much more abundant. The V and J genes are TRBV27 and TRBJ2-1, with no clear D. V was clipped by 10 bases and J by 1 base, with 20 bases between them. The CDR3 runs to 16 residues. CDR1 is MNHEY, CDR2 SMNVEV, per germline (reference sequence). CDR3 nucleotides: TGTGCCACCAGCCTAAGGTGGCAGGTTTCCTACAATGAGCAGTTCTTC. Translated, it gives CATSLRWQVSYNEQFF.

On this clonotype: A read error may explain this, as a much larger clone is one base away. This chain connects TRBV7-2 to TRBJ1-1; 7 bases fit TRBD1. The CDR3 is made up of 15 amino acids. Germline lookup yields CDR1 SGHTA and CDR2 FQGNSA. Written as DNA, the CDR3 is TGTGTCAGCAGCTTAGTTTCAGGGGGGGCGGCTGAAGCTTTCTTT. Its translation: CVSSLVSGGAAEAFF.

This clonotype occurred many times. J is TRBJ2-3 and V is TRBV6-6; 7 bases align to TRBD2. This CDR3 has 15 amino acids. CDR1 MNHNY and CDR2 SVGAGI come from the germline V gene (reference sequence). The V segment lost 2 bases and the J segment 4 bases; nucleotides outside the gene matches: 6. The chain's CDR3 is CASSYDYSGADTQYF. The CDR3 nucleotides are TGTGCCAGCAGTTACGACTACAGCGGGGCAGATACGCAGTATTTT.

This clonotype has a handful of counts. The rearrangement links TRBV20-1 to TRBJ2-7; either TRBD1 or TRBD2 may supply D (5 bases each). Trimming took off 0 bases at V and 2 bases at J, with 26 bases between the two ends. CDR3 length: 19 residues. Germline values: CDR1 DFQATT, CDR2 SNEGSKA (reference sequence). The CDR3 DNA sequence: TGCAGTGCTAGAGATTCCATCTCGACGGGGACCGCCCGAACCTACGAGCAGTACTTC. Translating it yields CSARDSISTGTARTYEQYF.

This clonotype was seen many times. The genes are TRBV7-6 and TRBJ2-1, with TRBD2 as a possible D gene (6 bases). Germline V gene sequence: CDR1 SGHVS, CDR2 FNYEAQ. Trimming took 1 base from V and 4 from J, leaving 11 bases between them. CDR3 size: 15 residues. CDR3 DNA: TGTGCCAGCAGCTTAGAGTCTAGCGAGTACAATGAGCAGTTCTTC. Translated, it gives CASSLESSEYNEQFF. Based on the CDR3 plus reference TRBV7-6 and TRBJ2-1, the full variable domain is GAGVSQSPRYKVTKRGQDVALRCDPISGHVSLYWYRQALGQGPEFLTYFNYEAQQDKSGLPNDRFSAERPEGSISTLTIQRTEQRDSAMYRCASSLESSEYNEQFFGPGTRLTVL.

Many counts were recorded for this clonotype. The chain's CDR3 is CATSDHAIGELFF. In DNA form, the CDR3 reads TGTGCCACCAGTGATCACGCTATCGGGGAGCTGTTTTTT. The chain combines TRBV24-1 with TRBJ2-2; D remains ambiguous. The CDR3 is made up of 13 amino acids. The V gene lost 3 bases and the J gene lost 7 bases, with 8 bases spanning the gap. CDR1 is KGHDR and CDR2 is SFDVKD in the germline V gene.

The chain uses TRBV12-3 or TRBV12-4 and TRBJ2-1, with TRBD2 matching over 8 bases. V trimming: 3 bases; J trimming: 7 bases; junction bases outside the gene matches: 8. The CDR3 runs 15 residues. The CDR3 DNA follows: TGTGCCAGCAGTTTTGAGCGGGAGAGGGGGAATGAGCAGTTCTTC. Its protein product is CASSFERERGNEQFF.

The V call is TRBV4-1, the J call TRBJ1-4; D unresolved. The CDR3 runs 15 residues. Per the germline V gene, CDR1 is MGHRA and CDR2 is YSYEKL. Trimming shortened V by 3 bases and J by 6 bases, and 14 bases separated the two germline ends. CDR3 sequence (DNA): TGCGCCAGCAGCCAGTCATGGGGTCAGGATGAAAAACTGTTTTTT. It specifies CASSQSWGQDEKLFF.

This chain links TRBV4-1 with TRBJ2-3, with 11 bases fitting TRBD2. V shed 1 base, J shed 6 bases, and the junction held 9 bases outside the gene matches. Germline V CDR1 and CDR2: MGHRA, YSYEKL. There are 17 residues in the CDR3. The CDR3 coding sequence is TGCGCCAGCAGCCAAGGTCTAGCGGGAGGAGGGACGGATACGCAGTATTTT. Its protein product is CASSQGLAGGGTDTQYF.

V gene TRBV7-9 combines with J gene TRBJ2-3, with 10 bases lining up with TRBD2. Germline V CDR1 and CDR2: SEHNR, FQNEAQ (reference sequence). Trimming at V came to 5 bases and at J to 4 bases, leaving 9 bases not matched to a gene. The CDR3 contains 16 residues. CDR3 DNA: TGTGCCAGCAGCCCCCAGCGGGAGGGCCGGGCAGATACGCAGTATTTT. As protein: CASSPQREGRADTQYF.

This clonotype was observed many times. J is TRBJ1-1 and V is TRBV2; no definite D call. The CDR3 runs 13 residues. Germline V gene data show CDR1 as SNHLY and CDR2 as FYNNEI. V lost 6 bases, J lost 1 base, and 9 bases lay in between. The CDR3 coding sequence is TGTGCCAGCAGGCAGTACGAGAACACTGAAGCTTTCTTT. Its translation is CASRQYENTEAFF.

Many counts were recorded for this clonotype. This chain connects TRBV7-2 to TRBJ2-1; TRBD2 aligns across 9 bases. V trimming: 7 bases; J trimming: 8 bases; junction bases outside the gene matches: 6. Germline loops: CDR1 SGHTA, CDR2 FQGNSA. The CDR3 is made up of 13 amino acids. DNA for the CDR3: TGTGCCAGCACCTTTAGCGGGAGTGATGAGCAGTTCTTC. Protein: CASTFSGSDEQFF.

This clonotype occurred many times. The V gene is TRBV18, the J gene TRBJ2-1; 10 positions match TRBD2. Germline assignment: CDR1 KGHSH and CDR2 LQKENI. V lost 0 bases and J lost 6; bases outside the gene matches: 5. This CDR3 has 16 amino acids. CDR3: CASSPPSSGSSNEQFF. As DNA, the CDR3 is TGTGCCAGCTCACCACCGTCTAGCGGGAGTTCCAATGAGCAGTTCTTC.

This clonotype was observed at least ten times. The chain couples TRBV6-1 to TRBJ2-7, with D perhaps being TRBD1 or TRBD2 (5 bases each). The CDR3 sequence is 15 residues long. From germline, CDR1 is MNHNS and CDR2 SASEGT. V was pared by 6 bases and J by 3 bases, with 18 bases between. Here the CDR3 DNA reads TGTGCCAGCAGCCCCCCCGGCAGGGACCTCTACGAGCAGTACTTC. Protein product: CASSPPGRDLYEQYF.

This clonotype was counted a few times. The junction differs from germline at one of its ends, possibly a read error. V usage is TRBV7-9 and J usage is TRBJ1-1, with D possibly matching TRBD1 (5 bases). CDR3 length equals 13 residues. Germline-derived CDR1 and CDR2 are SEHNR and FQNEAQ (reference sequence). CDR3 residues: CYTGKAENTEAFF. CDR3 in DNA: TGCTATACAGGAAAGGCTGAGAACACTGAAGCTTTCTTT.

V and J are TRBV19 and TRBJ1-2; TRBD1 matches at 10 bases. The germline gives CDR1 LNHDA, CDR2 SQIVND (reference sequence). The CDR3 is 16 residues long. The trim removed 6 bases at V and 3 bases at J, leaving 10 bases unmatched. The CDR3 is CASSPGQGFGDYGYTF. Here the CDR3 DNA reads TGTGCCAGTAGCCCGGGACAGGGGTTCGGCGACTATGGCTACACCTTC.

This chain joins TRBV7-9 and TRBJ2-7; D is uncertain. Germline assignment: CDR1 SEHNR and CDR2 FQNEAQ (reference sequence). The CDR3 runs to 13 residues. Trimming pared 4 bases from V and 4 bases from J, leaving 11 bases between. The CDR3 DNA reads as TGTGCCAGCAGCTCTGGTTTCCGTTACGAGCAGTACTTC. It translates to CASSSGFRYEQYF.

V gene TRBV6-1 combines with J gene TRBJ2-7; D may be TRBD1 or TRBD2 (5 bases each). The germline V gene has CDR1 MNHNS and CDR2 SASEGT. This CDR3 is 15 amino acids long. V lost 5 bases to trimming and J lost 3 bases, with 17 bases between them. The chain's CDR3 is CASSSTGREIYEQYF. The CDR3 DNA reads as TGTGCCAGCAGTTCGACGGGACGAGAAATCTACGAGCAGTACTTC.

This clonotype showed up many times. The gene calls are TRBV7-9 and TRBJ2-3; TRBD1 matches at 9 bases. V trimming: 3 bases; J trimming: 3 bases; junction bases outside the gene matches: 4. The CDR3 runs 15 residues. Per germline, CDR1 SEHNR and CDR2 FQNEAQ (reference sequence). The chain's CDR3 is CASSFTGTGTDTQYF. In DNA, the CDR3 is TGTGCCAGCAGCTTTACCGGGACAGGGACAGATACGCAGTATTTT.

There are many counts of this clonotype. The chain has TRBV27 and TRBJ2-5; D possibly corresponds to TRBD1 (5 bases). The germline V gene has CDR1 MNHEY and CDR2 SMNVEV (reference sequence). The CDR3 contains 10 residues. Trimming stripped 4 bases from V and 11 bases from J, with 8 bases between. The CDR3 coding sequence is TGTGCCAGCAGTTGGCGGACACAGTACTTC. Translated: CASSWRTQYF.

This clonotype was counted many times. The chain couples TRBV11-1 to TRBJ2-2; 11 positions match TRBD2. V dropped 6 bases and J dropped 7; count of bases not matched to a gene: 7. The germline gives CDR1 SGHAT, CDR2 FQDESV (reference sequence). This CDR3 has 15 amino acids. The CDR3, as DNA: TGTGCCAGCAGTCTAGCGGGAGGTATCGGCGGGGAGCTGTTTTTT. Translated, it gives CASSLAGGIGGELFF.

The chain joins TRBV6-1 to TRBJ2-1, with TRBD2 matching 7 bases. Germline V gene lookup returns CDR1 MNHNS and CDR2 SASEGT. V lost 5 bases to trimming and J lost 0 bases; unmatched junction nucleotides: 4. The CDR3 is made up of 15 amino acids. CDR3 nucleotides: TGTGCCAGCAGTACAATAGCGGGCTCCTACAATGAGCAGTTCTTC. Its translation is CASSTIAGSYNEQFF.

The CDR3 coding sequence is TGTGCCAGTAGTATGAAACTAGATTCCGGGGAGCTGTTTTTT. This translates into CASSMKLDSGELFF. The chain combines TRBV19 with TRBJ2-2; D perhaps matches TRBD2 (5 bases). This CDR3 region has 14 residues. From germline, CDR1 is LNHDA and CDR2 SQIVND (reference sequence). Trimming took off 3 bases at V and 6 bases at J, with 11 bases between the two ends.

Ten or more counts support this clonotype. The gene calls are TRBV10-3 and TRBJ1-2; D remains ambiguous. The CDR3 consists of 13 residues. Germline CDR1 and CDR2: ENHRY and SYGVKD. V gave up 0 bases and J gave up 8 bases, with 10 bases separating them. DNA of the CDR3: TGTGCCATCAGTGAGTCCGCCGAGGTCGGCTACACCTTC. It codes for CAISESAEVGYTF.

CDR3 sequence reads: CASSVYGSGYEQYF. CDR3 in DNA: TGTGCCAGCAGCGTATACGGGAGCGGCTACGAGCAGTACTTC. J is TRBJ2-7 and V is TRBV9; the D gene is possibly TRBD2 (6 bases). Trimming removed 1 base from V and 3 bases from J, with 11 bases in between. The CDR3 is made up of 14 amino acids. Germline V lookup: CDR1 SGDLS, CDR2 YYNGEE.

This rearrangement joins TRBV11-3 to TRBJ2-5, with 8 positions matching TRBD2. This CDR3 is built from 14 residues. V gave up 4 bases and J gave up 2 bases; unmatched junction bases: 3. Germline assignment: CDR1 SGHNT and CDR2 YENEEA. CDR3 coding DNA: TGTGCCAGCAGCTCCATAGCGGGACAAGAGACCCAGTACTTC. This gives the protein CASSSIAGQETQYF. Based on the CDR3 plus reference TRBV11-3 and TRBJ2-5, the full variable domain is EAGVVQSPRYKIIEKKQPVAFWCNPISGHNTLYWYLQNLGQGPELLIRYENEEAVDDSQLPKDRFSAERLKGVDSTLKIQPAELGDSAVYLCASSSIAGQETQYFGPGTRLLVL.

This clonotype was detected many times. The chain joins TRBV30 to TRBJ1-1, with unresolved D. Trimming took off 4 bases at V and 3 bases at J, with 12 bases between the two ends. This CDR3 has 13 residues. CDR1 GTSNPN and CDR2 SVGIG come from the germline V gene (reference sequence). CDR3 region: CAWKAMADTEAFF. DNA of the CDR3: TGTGCCTGGAAAGCCATGGCGGACACTGAAGCTTTCTTT.

This clonotype was seen only a few times. The chain has TRBV12-5 and TRBJ1-5; unclear D gene. There are 12 residues in the CDR3. V gave up 4 bases and J gave up 9 bases, with 10 bases separating them. Germline CDR1 and CDR2: LGHNT and FRNRAP. CDR3 sequence: CASGSPRRPQHF. The DNA for the CDR3 is TGTGCTAGTGGTTCGCCACGTCGGCCCCAGCATTTT.

This clonotype was counted ten times or more. The chain has TRBV18 and TRBJ2-7; D gene unclear. V lost 2 bases to trimming and J lost 2 bases, with 10 bases between them. The CDR3 contains 14 residues. Germline V gives CDR1 KGHSH, CDR2 LQKENI. This CDR3 reads CASSPSVGAYEQYF. The CDR3 region has the DNA TGTGCCAGCTCACCATCCGTCGGTGCCTACGAGCAGTACTTC.

This sequence joins TRBV20-1 and TRBJ1-3; D is unclear. This CDR3 comprises 15 residues. The V gene lost 0 bases and the J gene lost 0 bases, with 9 bases spanning the gap. Germline assignment: CDR1 DFQATT and CDR2 SNEGSKA (reference sequence). The CDR3 sequence is CSARDREHSGNTIYF. CDR3 DNA: TGCAGTGCTAGAGATCGTGAACACTCTGGAAACACCATATATTTT.

This clonotype was recorded at least ten times. The chain employs TRBV9 and TRBJ1-1; no reliable D call. V was pared by 4 bases and J by 3 bases, with 13 bases between. The CDR3 is 14 amino acids. Looked up from germline, CDR1 is SGDLS and CDR2 is YYNGEE. The CDR3 coding sequence is TGTGCCAGCAGCAACCGACACGCCGACACTGAAGCTTTCTTT. Amino acid sequence: CASSNRHADTEAFF.